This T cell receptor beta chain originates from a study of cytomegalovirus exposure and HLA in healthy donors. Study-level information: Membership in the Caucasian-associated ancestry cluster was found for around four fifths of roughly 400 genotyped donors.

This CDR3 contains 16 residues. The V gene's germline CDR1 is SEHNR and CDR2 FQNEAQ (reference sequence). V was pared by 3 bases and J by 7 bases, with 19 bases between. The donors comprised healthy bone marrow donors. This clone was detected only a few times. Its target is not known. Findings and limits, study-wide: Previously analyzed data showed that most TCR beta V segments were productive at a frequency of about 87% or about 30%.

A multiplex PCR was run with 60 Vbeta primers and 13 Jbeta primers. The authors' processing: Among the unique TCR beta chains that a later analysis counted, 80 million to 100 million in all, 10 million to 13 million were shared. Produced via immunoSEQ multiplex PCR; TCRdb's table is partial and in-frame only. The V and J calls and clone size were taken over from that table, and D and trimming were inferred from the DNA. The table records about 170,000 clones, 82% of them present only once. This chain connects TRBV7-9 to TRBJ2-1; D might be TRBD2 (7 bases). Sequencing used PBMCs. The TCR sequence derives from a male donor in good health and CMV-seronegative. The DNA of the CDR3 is TGTGCCAGCAGCTTTGGCGGGGGCCCGTCCCAGAATGAGCAGTTCTTC. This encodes CASSFGGGPSQNEQFF. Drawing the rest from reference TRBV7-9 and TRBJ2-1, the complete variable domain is DTGVSQNPRHKITKRGQNVTFRCDPISEHNRLYWYRQTLGQGPEFLTYFQNEAQLEKSRLLSDRFSAERPKGSFSTLEIQRTEQGDSAMYLCASSFGGGPSQNEQFFGPGTRLTVL.